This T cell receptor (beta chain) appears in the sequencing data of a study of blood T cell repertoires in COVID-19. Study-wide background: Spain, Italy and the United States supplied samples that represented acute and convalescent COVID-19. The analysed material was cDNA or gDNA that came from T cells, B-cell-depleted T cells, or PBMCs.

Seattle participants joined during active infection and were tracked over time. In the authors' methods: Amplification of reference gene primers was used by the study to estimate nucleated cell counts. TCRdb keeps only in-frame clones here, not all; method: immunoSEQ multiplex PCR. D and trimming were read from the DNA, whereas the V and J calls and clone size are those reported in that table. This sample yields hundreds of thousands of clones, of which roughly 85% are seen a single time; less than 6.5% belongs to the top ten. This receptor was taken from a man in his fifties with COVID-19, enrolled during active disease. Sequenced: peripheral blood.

The CDR3 spells CASSLGGGEETQYF. The CDR3 nucleotides are TGTGCCAGCAGCTTGGGAGGGGGAGAGGAGACCCAGTACTTC. The V gene is TRBV5-4, the J gene TRBJ2-5; D might be TRBD1 (6 bases). The CDR3 length is 14 residues. Germline CDR1 and CDR2: SGHNT and YYREEE (reference sequence). V lost 0 bases and J lost 5, with 11 bases in between. The full variable domain, its missing parts supplied by reference TRBV5-4 and TRBJ2-5, is ETGVTQSPTHLIKTRGQQVTLRCSSQSGHNTVSWYQQALGQGPQFIFQYYREEENGRGNFPPRFSGLQFPNYSSELNVNALELDDSALYLCASSLGGGEETQYFGPGTRLLVL.